This TCR beta chain was recorded in a study of T-cell memory formation after mild COVID-19 (dated by TCRdb to 2020 to 2022). Context from the whole study: TCR sequence clusters from the two donors were largely donor specific. In two donors, T-cell clones that expanded and contracted after mild COVID-19 were tracked by sequencing TCRalpha and TCRbeta repertoires over time. The cohort comprised two young, previously healthy adult volunteers, one female and one male. Study-level results and caveats: Clones contracting from day 15 to 85 had balanced CD4/CD8 phenotypes, while a second wave expanding from day 15 to 37 was biased towards CD4+. The second-wave clones that peaked on day 37 were not confirmed to be SARS-CoV-2 specific. The study covered only a couple of mild cases, and larger cohorts including severe cases with pre-infection samples were considered necessary. Some responding clones were found in pre-infection memory, which suggests that pre-existing cross-reactive memory T cells took part in the SARS-CoV-2 response. Contracting CD4+ clones appeared mostly in the CM and EM memory subsets, whereas CD8+ clones were enriched in EMRA.

The sample was run on an Illumina NovaSeq 6000. TCRalpha and TCRbeta cDNA libraries were constructed by 5'RACE with constant-segment primers, with sample barcodes and unique molecular identifiers being introduced. Trizol reagent was used to extract RNA from every sample. Amplification of the libraries took two PCR steps, and the second step added a second sample barcode plus Illumina TruSeq adapters. Sequencing of libraries was performed on an Illumina NovaSeq with 2 x 150 bp paired-end reads. Processing in the source paper ran as follows. Reads were demultiplexed and collapsed into UMI-guided consensus sequences with migec v1.2.7. With mixcr v2.1.11, UMI consensuses were aligned to TRA and TRB V and J templates and assembled into clonotypes. A clonotype was counted as expanded or contracted only if both edgeR and NoisET called the change significant, with noise models trained on biological replicates. edgeR calls used a false discovery rate-adjusted p below 0.01 and a log2 fold-change threshold of 1. As an exploratory analysis of dynamics, max-normalized trajectories of the 1000 most abundant clonotypes were examined with PCA combined with hierarchical clustering. Separately sequenced CD4+ and CD8+ repertoires were used to assign the CD4 or CD8 phenotype of responding clones. The raw public reads went through TCRdb reprocessing: fastp at Q25, MiXCR clone calling, in-frame beta chains kept. Each CDR3 protein gets just one entry, which takes the most common genes and DNA from the rows behind it. None of the V and J calls come from the authors' own analysis; TCRdb made them. This sample is represented by about 410,000 distinct CDR3 sequences; more than 15% of them were singletons. The ten largest account for 20% to 25% of the sample.

Measured from the cysteine to the phenylalanine, the CDR3 is 14 residues long. The DNA shown is the 42-base CDR3, in frame from base 1. V is reduced by 3 bases and J by 1 base, leaving a spacing of 9 bases between them. Via the germline V gene (reference sequence), CDR1 is PRHDT and CDR2 FYEKMQ. Comment on this clonotype: Its antigen remains undetermined. No base-level quality is on record; no much larger clone is a single base apart.

Ficoll-Paque density gradient centrifugation was the method used to isolate PBMCs. This TCR derives from a man younger than 35 who had mild COVID-19 (a few samples of this study predate the infection). The sample titles of this study are shuffled in the database, so cell type and time point are left out; the donor was told from shared clones. The rearrangement joined TRBV13 to TRBJ1-1; the D gene cannot be resolved reliably. Input material: PBMCs or a T cell subset sorted from them (not recorded which). The CDR3 in this case is CASSLSETNTEAFF. The DNA sequence is given as TGTGCCAGCAGCTTGAGTGAAACGAACACTGAAGCTTTCTTT.